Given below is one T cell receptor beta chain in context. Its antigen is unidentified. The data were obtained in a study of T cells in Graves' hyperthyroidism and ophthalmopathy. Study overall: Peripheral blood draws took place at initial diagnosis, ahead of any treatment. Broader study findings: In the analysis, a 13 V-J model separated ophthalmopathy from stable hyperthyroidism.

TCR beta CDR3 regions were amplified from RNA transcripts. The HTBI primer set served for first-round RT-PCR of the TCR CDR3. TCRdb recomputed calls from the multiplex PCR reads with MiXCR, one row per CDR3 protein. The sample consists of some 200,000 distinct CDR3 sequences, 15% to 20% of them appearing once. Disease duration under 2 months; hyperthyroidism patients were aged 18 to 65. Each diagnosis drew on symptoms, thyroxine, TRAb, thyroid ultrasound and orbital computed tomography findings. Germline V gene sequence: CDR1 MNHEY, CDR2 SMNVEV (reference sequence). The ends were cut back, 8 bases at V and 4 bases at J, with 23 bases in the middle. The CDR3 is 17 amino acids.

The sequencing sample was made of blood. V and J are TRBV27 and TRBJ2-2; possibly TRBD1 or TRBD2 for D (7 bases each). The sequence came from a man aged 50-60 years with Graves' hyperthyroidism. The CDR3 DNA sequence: TGTGCCAGCGGATTGCCGGGGGGACAGCTTTTCACCGGGGAGCTGTTTTTT. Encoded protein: CASGLPGGQLFTGELFF.